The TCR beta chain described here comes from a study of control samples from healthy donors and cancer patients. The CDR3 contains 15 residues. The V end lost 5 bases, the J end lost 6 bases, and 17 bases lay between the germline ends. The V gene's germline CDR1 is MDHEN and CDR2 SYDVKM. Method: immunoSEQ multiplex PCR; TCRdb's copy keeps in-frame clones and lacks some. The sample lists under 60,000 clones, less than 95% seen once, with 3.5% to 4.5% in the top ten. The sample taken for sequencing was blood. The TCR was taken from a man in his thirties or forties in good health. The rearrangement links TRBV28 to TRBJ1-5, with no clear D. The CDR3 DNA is TGTGCCAGCAGTCCGAATAGTGCGGTTACTCAGCCCCAGCATTTT. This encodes CASSPNSAVTQPQHF. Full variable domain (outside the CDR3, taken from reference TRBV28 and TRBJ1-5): DVKVTQSSRYLVKRTGEKVFLECVQDMDHENMFWYRQDPGLGLRLIYFSYDVKMKEKGDIPEGYSVSREKKERFSLILESASTNQTSMYLCASSPNSAVTQPQHFGDGTRLSIL.